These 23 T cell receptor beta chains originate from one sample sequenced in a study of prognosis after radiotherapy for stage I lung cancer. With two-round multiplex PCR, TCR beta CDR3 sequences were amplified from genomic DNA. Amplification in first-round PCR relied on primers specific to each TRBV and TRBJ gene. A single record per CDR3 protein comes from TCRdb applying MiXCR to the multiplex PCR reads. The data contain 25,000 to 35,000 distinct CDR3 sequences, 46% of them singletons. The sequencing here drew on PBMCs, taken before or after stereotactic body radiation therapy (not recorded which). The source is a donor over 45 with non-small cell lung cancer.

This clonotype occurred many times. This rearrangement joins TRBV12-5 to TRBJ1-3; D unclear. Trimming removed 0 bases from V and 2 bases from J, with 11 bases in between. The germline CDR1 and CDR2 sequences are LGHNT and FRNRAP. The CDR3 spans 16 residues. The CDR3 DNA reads TGTGCTAGTGGTTTGGTACTATCGCAGACTGGAAACACCATATATTTT. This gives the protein CASGLVLSQTGNTIYF.

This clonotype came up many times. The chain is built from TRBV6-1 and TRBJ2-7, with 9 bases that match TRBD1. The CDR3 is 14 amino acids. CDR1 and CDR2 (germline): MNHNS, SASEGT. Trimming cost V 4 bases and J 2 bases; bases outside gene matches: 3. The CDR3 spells CASSGRDRAYEQYF. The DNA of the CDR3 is TGTGCCAGCAGTGGCCGGGACAGGGCCTACGAGCAGTACTTC.

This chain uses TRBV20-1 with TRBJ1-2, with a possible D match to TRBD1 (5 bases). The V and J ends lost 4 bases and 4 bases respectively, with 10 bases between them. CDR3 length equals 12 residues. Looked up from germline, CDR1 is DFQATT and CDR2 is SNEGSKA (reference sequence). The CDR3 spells CSAILTGYGYTF. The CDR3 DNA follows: TGCAGTGCTATCCTTACAGGCTATGGCTACACCTTC.

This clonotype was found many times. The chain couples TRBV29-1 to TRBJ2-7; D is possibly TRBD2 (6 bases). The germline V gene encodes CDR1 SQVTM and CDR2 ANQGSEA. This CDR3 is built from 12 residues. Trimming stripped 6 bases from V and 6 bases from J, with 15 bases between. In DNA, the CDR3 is TGCAGCGTGGGACTGAACGGGCGCGAGCAGTACTTC. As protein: CSVGLNGREQYF.

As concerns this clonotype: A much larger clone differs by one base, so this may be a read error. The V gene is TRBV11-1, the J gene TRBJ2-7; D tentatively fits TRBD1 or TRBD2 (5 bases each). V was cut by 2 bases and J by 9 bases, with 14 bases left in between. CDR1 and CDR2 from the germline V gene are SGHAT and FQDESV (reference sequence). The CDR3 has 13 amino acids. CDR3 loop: CASSLRAGDGQYF. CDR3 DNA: TGTGCCAGCAGCTTAAGGGCTGGGGACGGGCAGTACTTC.

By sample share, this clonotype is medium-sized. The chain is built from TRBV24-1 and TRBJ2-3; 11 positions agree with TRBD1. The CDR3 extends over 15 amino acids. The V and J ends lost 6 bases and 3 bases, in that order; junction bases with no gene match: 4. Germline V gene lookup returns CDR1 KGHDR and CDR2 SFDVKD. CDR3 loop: CATSQGQGVTDTQYF. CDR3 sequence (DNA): TGTGCCACCAGTCAGGGACAGGGGGTGACAGATACGCAGTATTTT.

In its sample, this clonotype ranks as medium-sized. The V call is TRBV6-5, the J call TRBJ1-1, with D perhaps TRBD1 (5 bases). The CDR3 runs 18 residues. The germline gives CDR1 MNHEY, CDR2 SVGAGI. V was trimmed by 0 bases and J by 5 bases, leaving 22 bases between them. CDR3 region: CASSYSSGWDHDGTEAFF. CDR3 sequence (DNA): TGTGCCAGCAGTTACTCTTCAGGGTGGGACCATGACGGGACTGAAGCTTTCTTT.

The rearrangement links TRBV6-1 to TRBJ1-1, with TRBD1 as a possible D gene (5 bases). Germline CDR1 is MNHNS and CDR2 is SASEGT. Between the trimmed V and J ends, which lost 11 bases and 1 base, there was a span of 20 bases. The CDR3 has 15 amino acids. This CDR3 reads CAAEGLGARNTEAFF. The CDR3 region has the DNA TGTGCCGCCGAGGGTCTTGGGGCAAGGAACACTGAAGCTTTCTTT.

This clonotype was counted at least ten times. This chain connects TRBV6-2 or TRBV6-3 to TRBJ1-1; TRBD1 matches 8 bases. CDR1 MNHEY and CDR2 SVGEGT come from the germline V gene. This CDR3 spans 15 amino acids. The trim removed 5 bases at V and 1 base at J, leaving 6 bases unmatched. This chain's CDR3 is CASSPPGQGNTEAFF. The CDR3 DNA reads TGTGCCAGCAGTCCGCCCGGACAGGGGAACACTGAAGCTTTCTTT.

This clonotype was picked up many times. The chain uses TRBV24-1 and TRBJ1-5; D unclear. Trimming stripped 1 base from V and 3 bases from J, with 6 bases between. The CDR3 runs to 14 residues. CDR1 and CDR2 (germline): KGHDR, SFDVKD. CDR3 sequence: CATSDLRVNQPQHF. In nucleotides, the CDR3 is TGTGCCACCAGTGATTTAAGAGTCAATCAGCCCCAGCATTTT.

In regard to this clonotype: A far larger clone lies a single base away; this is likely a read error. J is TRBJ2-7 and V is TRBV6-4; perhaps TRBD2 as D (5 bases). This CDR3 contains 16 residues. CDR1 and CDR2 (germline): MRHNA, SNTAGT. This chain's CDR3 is CASSYSRPSWSHEQYF. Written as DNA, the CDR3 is TGTGCCAGCAGTTACTCGAGGCCTAGCTGGAGCCACGAGCAGTACTTC.

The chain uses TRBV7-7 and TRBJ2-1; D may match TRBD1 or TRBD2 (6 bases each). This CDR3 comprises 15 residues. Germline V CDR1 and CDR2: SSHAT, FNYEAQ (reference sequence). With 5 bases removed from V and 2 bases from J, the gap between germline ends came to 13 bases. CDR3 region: CASSATGATYNEQFF. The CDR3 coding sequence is TGTGCCAGCAGCGCTACGGGGGCTACCTACAATGAGCAGTTCTTC. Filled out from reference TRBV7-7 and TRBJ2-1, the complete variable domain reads GAGVSQSPRYKVTKRGQDVTLRCDPISSHATLYWYQQALGQGPEFLTYFNYEAQPDKSGLPSDRFSAERPEGSISTLTIQRTEQRDSAMYRCASSATGATYNEQFFGPGTRLTVL.

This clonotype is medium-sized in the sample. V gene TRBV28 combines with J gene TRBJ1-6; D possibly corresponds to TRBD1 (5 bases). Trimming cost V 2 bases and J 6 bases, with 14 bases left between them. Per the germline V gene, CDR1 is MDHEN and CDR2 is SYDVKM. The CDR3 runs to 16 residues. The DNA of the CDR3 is TGTGCCAGCAGTTTAGTTCCTGGTCAGGGTAATTCACCCCTCCACTTT. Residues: CASSLVPGQGNSPLHF.

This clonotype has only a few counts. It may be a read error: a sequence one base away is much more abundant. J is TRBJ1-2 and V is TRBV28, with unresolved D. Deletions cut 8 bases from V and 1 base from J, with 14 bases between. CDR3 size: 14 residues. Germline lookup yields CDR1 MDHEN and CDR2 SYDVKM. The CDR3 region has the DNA TGTGCCAGCTCCTTGGGCGAGCTTAACTATGGCTACACCTTC. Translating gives CASSLGELNYGYTF.

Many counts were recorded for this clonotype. CDR3 bases: TGCGCCAGCAGCCAAGTCGACAGAGACTATGGCTACACCTTC. Protein: CASSQVDRDYGYTF. This sequence joins TRBV4-1 and TRBJ1-2; the D gene is possibly TRBD1 (5 bases). Germline CDR1 reads MGHRA; CDR2 reads YSYEKL. The CDR3 sequence is 14 residues long. V was shortened by 1 base and J by 3 bases, with 9 bases between the two germline ends.

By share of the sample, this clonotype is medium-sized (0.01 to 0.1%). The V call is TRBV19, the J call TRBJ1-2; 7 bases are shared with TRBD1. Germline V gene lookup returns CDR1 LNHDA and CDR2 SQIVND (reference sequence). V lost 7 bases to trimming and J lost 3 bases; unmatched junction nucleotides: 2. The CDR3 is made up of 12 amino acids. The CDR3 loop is CASNRGDYGYTF. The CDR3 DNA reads TGTGCCAGTAACAGGGGTGACTATGGCTACACCTTC.

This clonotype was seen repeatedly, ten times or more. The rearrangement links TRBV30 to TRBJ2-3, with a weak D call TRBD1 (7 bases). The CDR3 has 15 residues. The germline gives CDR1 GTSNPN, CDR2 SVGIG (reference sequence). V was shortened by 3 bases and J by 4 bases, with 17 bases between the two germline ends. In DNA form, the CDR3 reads TGTGCCTGGAGGTTGCAGGGGGGAATCCCAGATACGCAGTATTTT. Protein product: CAWRLQGGIPDTQYF.

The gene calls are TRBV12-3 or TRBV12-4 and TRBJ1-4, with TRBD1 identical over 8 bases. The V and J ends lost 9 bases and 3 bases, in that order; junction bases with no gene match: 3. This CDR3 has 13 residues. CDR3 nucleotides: TGTGCCAGTTCGACAGGGGCTAATGAAAAACTGTTTTTT. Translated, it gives CASSTGANEKLFF.

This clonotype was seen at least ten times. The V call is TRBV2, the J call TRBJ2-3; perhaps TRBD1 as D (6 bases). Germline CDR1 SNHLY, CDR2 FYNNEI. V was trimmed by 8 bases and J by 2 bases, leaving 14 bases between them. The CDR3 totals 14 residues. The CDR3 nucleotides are TGTGCCAGCGGGGGCCCAATCACCACAGATACGCAGTATTTT. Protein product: CASGGPITTDTQYF.

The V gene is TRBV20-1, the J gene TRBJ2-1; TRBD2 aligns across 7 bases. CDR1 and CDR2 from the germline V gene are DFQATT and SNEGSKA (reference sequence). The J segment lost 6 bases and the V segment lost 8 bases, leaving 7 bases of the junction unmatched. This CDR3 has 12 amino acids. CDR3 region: CSQPGLSNEQFF. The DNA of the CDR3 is TGCAGTCAACCGGGACTAAGCAATGAGCAGTTCTTC.

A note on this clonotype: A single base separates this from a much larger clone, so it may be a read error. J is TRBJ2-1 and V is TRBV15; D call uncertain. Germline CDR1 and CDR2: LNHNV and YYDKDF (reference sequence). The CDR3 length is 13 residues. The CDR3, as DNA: TGTGCCGCCAGCAGAGGACGGCTAGTGGGACAGTTCTTC. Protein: CAASRGRLVGQFF.

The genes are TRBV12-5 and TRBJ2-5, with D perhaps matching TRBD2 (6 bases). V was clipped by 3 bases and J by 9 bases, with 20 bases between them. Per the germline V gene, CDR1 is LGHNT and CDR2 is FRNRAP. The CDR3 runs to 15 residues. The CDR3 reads CASGFSGGSGEAQYF. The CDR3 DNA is TGTGCTAGTGGTTTTTCCGGGGGATCGGGGGAGGCCCAGTACTTC.

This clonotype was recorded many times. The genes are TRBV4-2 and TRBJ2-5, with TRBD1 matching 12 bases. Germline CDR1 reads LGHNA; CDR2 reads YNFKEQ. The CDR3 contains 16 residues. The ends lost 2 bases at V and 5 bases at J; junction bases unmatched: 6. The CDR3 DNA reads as TGTGCCAGCAGCCAAACCGGGACAGGGGGCGGTGAGACCCAGTACTTC. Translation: CASSQTGTGGGETQYF.